This is a list of T cell receptor beta chains from one sample in a study of blood T cell repertoires in COVID-19. Measured with immunoSEQ multiplex PCR; TCRdb has only the in-frame clones, and not every one. Here the sample spans approximately 220,000 clones, 80% to 85% being singletons. Sequenced: peripheral blood. The origin of the receptors is a woman aged 25 to 39 who had recovered from COVID-19. Both conserved end residues are part of each CDR3. D genes are given only for firm matches. Clone size is given for some rows only: seen once, a few or many times, or a class if the clone is expanded.

v_gene: TRBV27; j_gene: TRBJ1-2; abundance: .; d_gene: TRBD1; CDR3nt: TGTGCCACCATGAAAAGCCGGACAGGGGGCTATGGCTACACCTTC; CDR3aa: CATMKSRTGGYGYTF
v_gene: TRBV13; j_gene: TRBJ2-7; abundance: .; d_gene: .; CDR3nt: TGTGCCAGCAGCCTGTTATCCGAGCAGTACTTC; CDR3aa: CASSLLSEQYF
v_gene: TRBV5-1; j_gene: TRBJ1-6; abundance: .; d_gene: .; CDR3nt: TGCGCCAGCAGCTCCCAACTACTTCTCTCAAGCTCACCCCTCCACTTT; CDR3aa: CASSSQLLLSSSPLHF
v_gene: TRBV28; j_gene: TRBJ1-1; abundance: .; d_gene: TRBD1; CDR3nt: TGTGCCAGCAGTTTGGGACAGGGGTTCCGGACTGAAGCTTTCTTT; CDR3aa: CASSLGQGFRTEAFF
v_gene: TRBV5-1; j_gene: TRBJ1-1; abundance: once; d_gene: .; CDR3nt: TGCGCCAGCAGCTTGGCCGAGGCTTATGAAGCTTTCTTT; CDR3aa: CASSLAEAYEAFF
v_gene: TRBV7-9; j_gene: TRBJ2-5; abundance: .; d_gene: .; CDR3nt: TGTGCCAGCAGCTTAGGGGTTGAGACTATAGGGGAGACCCAGTACTTC; CDR3aa: CASSLGVETIGETQYF
v_gene: TRBV18; j_gene: TRBJ2-5; abundance: .; d_gene: TRBD1; CDR3nt: TGTGCCAGCTCACCAACGGGACAGCCTGGAGAGACCCAGTACTTC; CDR3aa: CASSPTGQPGETQYF
v_gene: TRBV27; j_gene: TRBJ1-2; abundance: .; d_gene: .; CDR3nt: TGTGCCAGCAGTTTGGCTTGGGGAGTGGACTACAGCTACACCTTC; CDR3aa: CASSLAWGVDYSYTF
v_gene: TRBV6-5; j_gene: TRBJ2-1; abundance: once; d_gene: .; CDR3nt: TGTGCCAGCACTCGGAGCAATGAGCAGTTCTTC; CDR3aa: CASTRSNEQFF
v_gene: TRBV30; j_gene: TRBJ1-4; abundance: .; d_gene: TRBD1; CDR3nt: TGTGCCTTGACGGGACAGGTTAATGAAAAACTGTTTTTT; CDR3aa: CALTGQVNEKLFF
v_gene: TRBV4-1; j_gene: TRBJ2-5; abundance: many; d_gene: TRBD2; CDR3nt: TGCGCCGGGAGGGCAGGGAAGACCCAGTACTTC; CDR3aa: CAGRAGKTQYF
v_gene: TRBV25-1; j_gene: TRBJ1-2; abundance: .; d_gene: .; CDR3nt: TGTGCCAGCACCGCTAGTGACAGGCTTGCTAACTATGGCTACACCTTC; CDR3aa: CASTASDRLANYGYTF
v_gene: TRBV6-5; j_gene: TRBJ1-1; abundance: .; d_gene: .; CDR3nt: TGTGCCAGCAGTTTCAGGGACACTGAAGCTTTCTTT; CDR3aa: CASSFRDTEAFF
v_gene: TRBV9; j_gene: TRBJ1-2; abundance: .; d_gene: TRBD1; CDR3nt: TGTGCCAGCAGCGCGTTCCTGACAGGGTACTATGGCTACACCTTC; CDR3aa: CASSAFLTGYYGYTF
v_gene: TRBV11-2; j_gene: TRBJ1-1; abundance: .; d_gene: .; CDR3nt: TGTGCCAGCAGCTTAACCGGGGAGGGCACTGAAGCTTTCTTT; CDR3aa: CASSLTGEGTEAFF
v_gene: TRBV6-1; j_gene: TRBJ1-2; abundance: .; d_gene: .; CDR3nt: TGTGCCAGCAGTGAACTTACTAACTATGGCTACACCTTC; CDR3aa: CASSELTNYGYTF
v_gene: TRBV19; j_gene: TRBJ2-3; abundance: .; d_gene: TRBD1; CDR3nt: TGTGCCAGTAGATTAACAGGGGCTGGAGATACGCAGTATTTT; CDR3aa: CASRLTGAGDTQYF
v_gene: TRBV7-3; j_gene: TRBJ2-1; abundance: .; d_gene: .; CDR3nt: TGTGCCAGCAGCTTATCAGGTCGGATCAATGAGCAGTTCTTC; CDR3aa: CASSLSGRINEQFF
v_gene: TRBV19; j_gene: TRBJ2-1; abundance: once; d_gene: TRBD2; CDR3nt: TGTGCCAGTAGTATAGTTCCCAGCGGGAGGGGCAATGAGCAGTTCTTC; CDR3aa: CASSIVPSGRGNEQFF
v_gene: TRBV11-2; j_gene: TRBJ2-3; abundance: few; d_gene: .; CDR3nt: TGTGCCAGCAGCTTAACTCCAGGCTCGGATACGCAGTATTTT; CDR3aa: CASSLTPGSDTQYF
v_gene: TRBV7-3; j_gene: TRBJ2-2; abundance: .; d_gene: .; CDR3nt: TGTGCCAGCAGCCCGTTCACCGGGGAGCTGTTTTTT; CDR3aa: CASSPFTGELFF
v_gene: TRBV6-6; j_gene: TRBJ1-4; abundance: once; d_gene: TRBD1; CDR3nt: TGTGCCAGCAGTCAACATCTAACCCCGGGACAGGGCCATGAAAAACTGTTTTTT; CDR3aa: CASSQHLTPGQGHEKLFF
v_gene: TRBV2; j_gene: TRBJ2-3; abundance: .; d_gene: .; CDR3nt: TGTGCCAGCAATCTACGGGGTAACACAGATACGCAGTATTTT; CDR3aa: CASNLRGNTDTQYF
v_gene: TRBV29-1; j_gene: TRBJ2-7; abundance: .; d_gene: TRBD1; CDR3nt: TGCAGCGTTGAAGTCCCGGGACAGGTTTTCGACGAGCAGTACTTC; CDR3aa: CSVEVPGQVFDEQYF
v_gene: TRBV6-1; j_gene: TRBJ1-6; abundance: .; d_gene: TRBD1; CDR3nt: TGTGCCAGCAGTGAAGGGACAGGGGGCAATTCACCCCTCCACTTT; CDR3aa: CASSEGTGGNSPLHF
v_gene: TRBV28; j_gene: TRBJ1-2; abundance: .; d_gene: TRBD1; CDR3nt: TGTGCCAGCAGAGAACAGGGGTTGGATCATGGCTACACCTTC; CDR3aa: CASREQGLDHGYTF
v_gene: TRBV7-2; j_gene: TRBJ2-7; abundance: .; d_gene: .; CDR3nt: TGTGCCAGCAGTTCGTACCTTACATCCTACGAGCAGTACTTC; CDR3aa: CASSSYLTSYEQYF
v_gene: TRBV7-9; j_gene: TRBJ1-1; abundance: .; d_gene: .; CDR3nt: TGTGCCAGCAGCTTAGCTTTTACAGGTGGCCGGCGGGCTTTCTTT; CDR3aa: CASSLAFTGGRRAFF
v_gene: TRBV5-5; j_gene: TRBJ2-6; abundance: few; d_gene: .; CDR3nt: TGTGCCAGCAGCCCAACGAGTCCTGGGGCCAACGTCCTGACTTTC; CDR3aa: CASSPTSPGANVLTF
v_gene: TRBV7-9; j_gene: TRBJ1-2; abundance: .; d_gene: TRBD1; CDR3nt: TGTGCCAGCAGTGACAGGGTCTCTGGCTACACCTTC; CDR3aa: CASSDRVSGYTF
v_gene: TRBV28; j_gene: TRBJ2-4; abundance: .; d_gene: .; CDR3nt: TGTGCCAGCAAGTCCCCTGCCAGCGGTAAAAACATTCAGTACTTC; CDR3aa: CASKSPASGKNIQYF
v_gene: TRBV27; j_gene: TRBJ1-1; abundance: .; d_gene: TRBD1; CDR3nt: TGTGCCAGCAGTTTTTTTACCCCAGGGGGCGGCACTGAAGCTTTCTTT; CDR3aa: CASSFFTPGGGTEAFF
v_gene: TRBV19; j_gene: TRBJ2-7; abundance: .; d_gene: TRBD2; CDR3nt: TGTGCCAGTAGTCTTCGAGTAGCGGGAAACGACGAGCAGTACTTC; CDR3aa: CASSLRVAGNDEQYF
v_gene: TRBV4-2; j_gene: TRBJ2-3; abundance: .; d_gene: TRBD2; CDR3nt: TGTGCCAGCAGCCAAGCGCGCGGGGGTAGCACAGATACGCAGTATTTT; CDR3aa: CASSQARGGSTDTQYF
v_gene: TRBV5-6; j_gene: TRBJ1-5; abundance: .; d_gene: .; CDR3nt: TGTGCCAGCAGCTTAGGGGCCGTTCAGCCCCAGCATTTT; CDR3aa: CASSLGAVQPQHF
v_gene: TRBV9; j_gene: TRBJ2-6; abundance: once; d_gene: TRBD1; CDR3nt: TGTGCCAGGGCGGACAGGGGAAGCTCTGGGGCCAACGTCCTGACTTTC; CDR3aa: CARADRGSSGANVLTF
v_gene: TRBV18; j_gene: TRBJ2-1; abundance: many; d_gene: TRBD1; CDR3nt: TGTGCCAGCTCACCGGGACAGGGGAGCTACAATGAGCAGTTCTTC; CDR3aa: CASSPGQGSYNEQFF
v_gene: TRBV5-4; j_gene: TRBJ1-2; abundance: .; d_gene: .; CDR3nt: TGTGCCAGCAGCTTGGCCGGATGGGGAGCTAGCTACACCTTC; CDR3aa: CASSLAGWGASYTF
v_gene: TRBV2; j_gene: TRBJ1-2; abundance: .; d_gene: .; CDR3nt: TGTGCCAGCACCCGGGGTGGGGAACGGTCGGATGGCTACACCTTC; CDR3aa: CASTRGGERSDGYTF
v_gene: TRBV5-4; j_gene: TRBJ2-2; abundance: .; d_gene: .; CDR3nt: TGTGCCAGCGGGGATTGGACAGCACCGCGCGGGGAGCTGTTTTTT; CDR3aa: CASGDWTAPRGELFF
v_gene: TRBV29-1; j_gene: TRBJ1-4; abundance: .; d_gene: TRBD1; CDR3nt: TGCAGCGTTGAGGGGACAGATAATGAAAAACTGTTTTTT; CDR3aa: CSVEGTDNEKLFF
v_gene: TRBV9; j_gene: TRBJ2-1; abundance: .; d_gene: .; CDR3nt: TGTGCCAGCAGCGGGGAGGGACAGGGAGAGGCTAGCGGGAGCGATGAGCAGTTCTTC; CDR3aa: CASSGEGQGEASGSDEQFF
v_gene: TRBV6-2/TRBV6-3; j_gene: TRBJ1-5; abundance: .; d_gene: TRBD1; CDR3nt: TGTGCCAGCAGTTACCTGGGACAGCCAAATCAGCCCCAGCATTTT; CDR3aa: CASSYLGQPNQPQHF
v_gene: TRBV5-6; j_gene: TRBJ2-1; abundance: .; d_gene: TRBD1; CDR3nt: TGTGCCAGCAGCTTACAAAGGGGGCACGGCAATGAGCAGTTCTTC; CDR3aa: CASSLQRGHGNEQFF
v_gene: TRBV7-9; j_gene: TRBJ1-1; abundance: .; d_gene: .; CDR3nt: TGTGCCAGCAGCCAGGGGTTAGACACTGAAGCTTTCTTT; CDR3aa: CASSQGLDTEAFF
v_gene: TRBV12-3/TRBV12-4; j_gene: TRBJ1-2; abundance: .; d_gene: .; CDR3nt: TGTGCCAGCAGTTTTAGTACAGGGAATGGCTACACCTTC; CDR3aa: CASSFSTGNGYTF
v_gene: TRBV28; j_gene: TRBJ1-5; abundance: .; d_gene: .; CDR3nt: TGTGCCAGCAGTCGTGGGAGAGTATCCAATCAGCCCCAGCATTTT; CDR3aa: CASSRGRVSNQPQHF
v_gene: TRBV11-2; j_gene: TRBJ2-3; abundance: few; d_gene: .; CDR3nt: TGTGCCAGCAGCTTAAATCCGGGATCAGATACGCAGTATTTT; CDR3aa: CASSLNPGSDTQYF
v_gene: TRBV6-4; j_gene: TRBJ2-2; abundance: once; d_gene: .; CDR3nt: TGTGCCAGCAGTGATTCCAAGTCGGACACCGGGGAGCTGTTTTTT; CDR3aa: CASSDSKSDTGELFF
v_gene: TRBV27; j_gene: TRBJ1-5; abundance: .; d_gene: .; CDR3nt: TGTGCCAGCAGTCCGATAGGAGGCAGGGGAAGGCAGCCCCAGCATTTT; CDR3aa: CASSPIGGRGRQPQHF
v_gene: TRBV27; j_gene: TRBJ2-1; abundance: .; d_gene: TRBD2; CDR3nt: TGTGCCAGCAGACTGAGCGGGGCCTCCTACAATGAGCAGTTCTTC; CDR3aa: CASRLSGASYNEQFF
v_gene: TRBV5-5; j_gene: TRBJ1-3; abundance: once; d_gene: .; CDR3nt: TGTGCCAGCAGCTTAGTGGGGGCGGGAAACACCATATATTTT; CDR3aa: CASSLVGAGNTIYF
v_gene: TRBV28; j_gene: TRBJ1-5; abundance: .; d_gene: .; CDR3nt: TGTGCCAGCAGTTTATGGGACAGTAATGGAGGCAATCAGCCCCAGCATTTT; CDR3aa: CASSLWDSNGGNQPQHF